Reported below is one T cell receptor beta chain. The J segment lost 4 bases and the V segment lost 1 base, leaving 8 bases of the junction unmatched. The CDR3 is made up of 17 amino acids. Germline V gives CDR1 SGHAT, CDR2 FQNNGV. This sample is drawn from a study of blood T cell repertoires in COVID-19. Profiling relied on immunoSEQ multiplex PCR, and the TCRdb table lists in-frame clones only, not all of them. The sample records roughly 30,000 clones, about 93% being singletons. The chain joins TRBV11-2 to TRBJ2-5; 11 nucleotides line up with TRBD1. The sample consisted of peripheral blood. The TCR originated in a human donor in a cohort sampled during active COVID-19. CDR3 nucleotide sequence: TGTGCCAGCAGCTTAGGTGGACAGGGGGCGGATGGAGAGACCCAGTACTTC. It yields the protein CASSLGGQGADGETQYF.